The 25 T cell receptor beta chains presented below share a single source sample, sequenced in a study of CXCR3-negative and CXCR3-positive naive CD8 T cells. The study made its TRB cDNA libraries by 5' RACE, adding UMI labels. For each CDR3 protein, TCRdb gives one entry from its re-call of the 5' RACE reads, without DNA. Its table lists some 25,000 distinct CDR3 sequences. What was sequenced was naive CXCR3- CD8+ T cells from blood. Subset meaning: CD45RO-CCR7+CD27+CD95- naive CD8+ T cells lacking CXCR3 (TNR3-). These receptors all come from a human donor in good health. Some clones in this sample may be carry-over from other donors' samples.

V usage is TRBV3-1 and J usage is TRBJ1-4; lacking DNA, the TRBD1 call made by TCRdb goes unchecked. Germline CDR1 is LGHDT and CDR2 is YNNKEL (reference sequence). The CDR3 totals 16 residues. CDR3 sequence: CASSHSNRGPVEKLFF. The variable domain in full, with the rest retrieved from reference TRBV3-1 and TRBJ1-4, is DTAVSQTPKYLVTQMGNDKSIKCEQNLGHDTMYWYKQDSKKFLKIMFSYNNKELIINETVPNRFSPKSPDKAHLNLHINSLELGDSAVYFCASSHSNRGPVEKLFFGSGTQLSVL.

The CDR3 reads CASSQDLGRGEETQYF. V usage is TRBV4-3 and J usage is TRBJ2-5; TCRdb's assignment of TRBD1 cannot be checked, as there is no DNA. This CDR3 is built from 16 residues. Germline CDR1 and CDR2: LGHNA and YSLEER.

The chain links TRBV29-1 to TRBJ2-7. The CDR3 length is 13 residues. Germline lookup yields CDR1 SQVTM and CDR2 ANQGSEA. CDR3 sequence: CSVDQGGSYEQYF.

This chain joins TRBV19 and TRBJ2-1; TCRdb's D gene call, TRBD2, goes unchecked for lack of DNA. The length of the CDR3 is 16 residues. Per the germline V gene, CDR1 is LNHDA and CDR2 is SQIVND (reference sequence). The CDR3 loop reads CASKLGTSGSYNEQFF. The full variable domain, completed using reference TRBV19 and TRBJ2-1, is DGGITQSPKYLFRKEGQNVTLSCEQNLNHDAMYWYRQDPGQGLRLIYYSQIVNDFQKGDIAEGYSVSREKKESFPLTVTSAQKNPTAFYLCASKLGTSGSYNEQFFGPGTRLTVL.

The chain recombines TRBV7-6 with TRBJ2-7. The CDR3 is 13 residues long. Germline V gives CDR1 SGHVS, CDR2 FNYEAQ. The CDR3 protein is CASSPTGPYEQYF.

The chain joins TRBV5-1 to TRBJ2-7. In germline, CDR1 is SGHRS, CDR2 YFSETQ. This CDR3 region has 13 residues. CDR3 residues: CASSLDIRYEQYF.

This CDR3 reads CSARDFRDIDEKLFF. The V gene is TRBV20-1, the J gene TRBJ1-4; TCRdb returns TRBD1, unconfirmable since there is no DNA. This CDR3 is 15 amino acids long. CDR1 is DFQATT, CDR2 SNEGSKA, per germline (reference sequence).

This sequence joins TRBV29-1 and TRBJ2-1; TCRdb outputs TRBD2, but without DNA this stays unchecked. The length of the CDR3 is 14 residues. Per the germline V gene, CDR1 is SQVTM and CDR2 is ANQGSEA. CDR3 residues: CSALAGGPYNEQFF.

The CDR3 protein is CASSLGSAASGNTIYF. The chain uses TRBV12-3 or TRBV12-4 and TRBJ1-3. The CDR3 length is 16 residues.

This sequence joins TRBV29-1 and TRBJ1-1; TCRdb indicates TRBD1, and absent DNA this call remains unverified. Germline CDR1 and CDR2: SQVTM and ANQGSEA. The CDR3 is 13 residues long. Here the CDR3 reads CSVATGLNTEAFF.

The chain links TRBV21-1 to TRBJ2-7; TCRdb's D call of TRBD2 is untestable without DNA. TRBV21-1 corresponds to a pseudogene. The length of the CDR3 is 16 residues. The CDR3 sequence is CASSKEGSEKPYEQYF.

V gene TRBV9 combines with J gene TRBJ2-7; TCRdb selects TRBD1, and the lack of DNA leaves this call unchecked. Germline V CDR1 and CDR2: SGDLS, YYNGEE. CDR3 length: 13 residues. CDR3 sequence: CASSGGAAGEQYF.

The rearrangement links TRBV4-1 to TRBJ2-7; the TCRdb D gene call, TRBD1, has no DNA to confirm it. Germline assignment: CDR1 MGHRA and CDR2 YSYEKL. The CDR3 loop spans 14 amino acids. CDR3 amino acids: CASSLGTGTYEQYF.

The rearrangement joins TRBV7-8 to TRBJ2-3. CDR3 length: 17 residues. The germline gives CDR1 SGHVS, CDR2 FQNEAQ. CDR3 residues: CASSLAFGGTSTDTQYF.

The chain employs TRBV7-9 and TRBJ2-7; TCRdb lists TRBD2, though no DNA is available to test this call. The CDR3 is made up of 13 amino acids. The germline V gene has CDR1 SEHNR and CDR2 FQNEAQ (reference sequence). CDR3: CASSPGGQGEQYF.

The chain is built from TRBV7-2 and TRBJ1-1; as DNA is missing, the TRBD1 call by TCRdb cannot be tested. The CDR3 is 15 amino acids. Germline V gene lookup returns CDR1 SGHTA and CDR2 FQGNSA. The CDR3 region is CASTPLGGLNTEAFF.

J is TRBJ1-2 and V is TRBV12-3 or TRBV12-4; TCRdb indicates TRBD1, and absent DNA this call remains unverified. This CDR3 is built from 12 residues. The CDR3 protein is CASSGGGNGYTF.

The rearrangement uses TRBV5-4 and TRBJ2-1; the D call from TCRdb, TRBD2, cannot be confirmed without DNA. Germline V gives CDR1 SGHNT, CDR2 YYREEE (reference sequence). The CDR3 loop spans 17 amino acids. The CDR3 here is CASSLWGGTGGWDEQFF.

The J gene is TRBJ1-5, the V gene TRBV12-3 or TRBV12-4; TCRdb indicates TRBD1, and absent DNA this call remains unverified. This CDR3 has 13 residues. The CDR3 loop reads CASSTGLNQPQHF.

This chain uses TRBV28 with TRBJ1-1. Per germline, CDR1 MDHEN and CDR2 SYDVKM. This CDR3 has 11 amino acids. The CDR3 is CASSFSTEAFF.

This chain links TRBV10-2 with TRBJ2-7. CDR1 is WSHSY and CDR2 is SAAADI in the germline V gene. This CDR3 region has 14 residues. This CDR3 reads CASSHSDISYEQYF.

V gene TRBV7-9 combines with J gene TRBJ1-1; TCRdb reports TRBD1, a call that lacks DNA to check it against. Germline V gene lookup returns CDR1 SEHNR and CDR2 FQNEAQ (reference sequence). This CDR3 comprises 13 residues. The CDR3 loop is CASSLVGPAEAFF.

The chain links TRBV2 to TRBJ2-2; with no DNA, the TCRdb D assignment of TRBD2 cannot be verified. Germline CDR1 SNHLY, CDR2 FYNNEI. The CDR3 sequence is 17 residues long. The CDR3 spells CASSVLSGSANTGELFF.

The CDR3 reads CATSGGAANTGELFF. This rearrangement joins TRBV15 to TRBJ2-2; TCRdb proposes TRBD1, but this gene call is untestable without DNA. CDR1 is LNHNV and CDR2 is YYDKDF in the germline V gene (reference sequence). CDR3 length: 15 residues.

V usage is TRBV29-1 and J usage is TRBJ2-7; TCRdb proposes TRBD1, but this gene call is untestable without DNA. Germline V lookup: CDR1 SQVTM, CDR2 ANQGSEA. The CDR3 covers 14 residues. The CDR3 protein is CSVDRQGSSYEQYF.